This is a list of T cell receptor beta chains from one sample in a study of control samples from healthy donors and cancer patients. Assay used: immunoSEQ multiplex PCR; TCRdb lists only in-frame clones, some missing. The sample includes 100,000 to 150,000 clones, more than 75% seen only once; the top ten take around 1.8%. The specimen was blood. These receptor sequences come from a man aged 18 to 29 in good health. CDR3s include the opening cysteine and the closing phenylalanine or tryptophan. Fields, in order: D gene, clone size, V gene, CDR3 length, J gene, CDR3 protein, CDR3 DNA. The D gene is left open where the match is weak. Rows may omit the clone size; those that give it use once, few, many or a size class.

D gene: NA
clone size: NA
V gene: TRBV6-2/TRBV6-3
CDR3 length: 14
J gene: TRBJ1-5
CDR3 protein: CASSYGASSQPQHF
CDR3 DNA: TGTGCCAGCAGTTACGGGGCCTCCAGTCAGCCCCAGCATTTT

D gene: NA
clone size: NA
V gene: TRBV11-2
CDR3 length: 11
J gene: TRBJ2-1
CDR3 protein: CASSLNNEQFF
CDR3 DNA: TGTGCCAGCAGCCTTAACAATGAGCAGTTCTTC

D gene: NA
clone size: NA
V gene: TRBV11-1
CDR3 length: 15
J gene: TRBJ1-2
CDR3 protein: CASSGQGIPNYGYTF
CDR3 DNA: TGTGCCAGCAGCGGTCAGGGGATACCTAACTATGGCTACACCTTC

D gene: TRBD1
clone size: NA
V gene: TRBV7-8
CDR3 length: 15
J gene: TRBJ2-7
CDR3 protein: CASSAGRTGGYEQYF
CDR3 DNA: TGTGCCAGCAGCGCTGGGAGGACAGGGGGGTACGAGCAGTACTTC

D gene: TRBD2
clone size: NA
V gene: TRBV27
CDR3 length: 21
J gene: TRBJ2-7
CDR3 protein: CASTPPTRRHMVRREGHEQYF
CDR3 DNA: TGTGCCAGCACTCCTCCTACCCGCCGCCATATGGTTCGGCGGGAGGGGCACGAGCAGTACTTC

D gene: NA
clone size: once
V gene: TRBV30
CDR3 length: 12
J gene: TRBJ1-1
CDR3 protein: CAWTQRGLPAFF
CDR3 DNA: TGTGCCTGGACCCAACGGGGCCTTCCAGCTTTCTTT

D gene: TRBD1
clone size: NA
V gene: TRBV29-1
CDR3 length: 12
J gene: TRBJ2-1
CDR3 protein: CSVSDRVGEQFF
CDR3 DNA: TGCAGCGTATCGGACAGGGTAGGGGAGCAGTTCTTC

D gene: TRBD2
clone size: NA
V gene: TRBV9
CDR3 length: 15
J gene: TRBJ2-7
CDR3 protein: CASSVGTSGTREQYF
CDR3 DNA: TGTGCCAGCAGCGTCGGGACTAGCGGGACACGCGAGCAGTACTTC

D gene: TRBD1
clone size: once
V gene: TRBV18
CDR3 length: 16
J gene: TRBJ1-2
CDR3 protein: CASSPGQGLPNYGYTF
CDR3 DNA: TGTGCCAGCTCACCCGGACAGGGACTGCCTAACTATGGCTACACCTTC

D gene: TRBD1
clone size: NA
V gene: TRBV27
CDR3 length: 15
J gene: TRBJ1-3
CDR3 protein: CASSPRQGTGNTIYF
CDR3 DNA: TGTGCCAGCAGTCCTCGACAGGGGACTGGAAACACCATATATTTT

D gene: TRBD1
clone size: NA
V gene: TRBV14
CDR3 length: 14
J gene: TRBJ1-1
CDR3 protein: CASSQDRGTGAAFF
CDR3 DNA: TGTGCCAGCAGCCAAGATCGGGGGACAGGAGCAGCTTTCTTT

D gene: NA
clone size: NA
V gene: TRBV5-1
CDR3 length: 11
J gene: TRBJ2-7
CDR3 protein: CASRSIGEQYF
CDR3 DNA: TGCGCCAGCAGAAGTATTGGCGAGCAGTACTTC

D gene: TRBD1
clone size: NA
V gene: TRBV7-8
CDR3 length: 13
J gene: TRBJ1-3
CDR3 protein: CASSPGGGNTIYF
CDR3 DNA: TGTGCCAGCAGCCCAGGGGGTGGAAACACCATATATTTT